This TCR beta chain originates from a study of blood T cell repertoires in COVID-19. Study-level background: Specimens from acute and convalescent COVID-19 originated in the United States, Italy and Spain.

The CDR3 runs to 13 residues. The V and J ends lost 9 bases and 2 bases, in that order; junction bases with no gene match: 6. The V gene's germline CDR1 is LNHDA and CDR2 SQIVND (reference sequence). Source study methods: Estimates of nucleated cell counts were drawn from the amplification of reference gene primers. The assay was immunoSEQ multiplex PCR, and TCRdb's table has in-frame clones only and misses some. For V, J and clone size, that table is used; D and trimming come from the DNA. Of 200,000 to 300,000 clones in the sample, around 89% were seen once. Clinical history as reported by participants underpinned cohort assignment.

This chain uses TRBV19 with TRBJ1-2, with TRBD1 identical over 7 bases. The sample was PBMCs or T cells enriched from blood (not recorded which). The TCR sequence derives from a man in his forties or fifties who had recovered from COVID-19. In DNA, the CDR3 is TGTGCCAGCCTAACGACAGGGAACTATGGCTACACCTTC. Its translation is CASLTTGNYGYTF.